This T cell receptor beta chain was sequenced during a study of blood T cell repertoires in COVID-19. About the research overall: Samples came from the United States, Italy and Spain, spanning acute and convalescent COVID-19.

The CDR3 spans 17 residues. In germline, CDR1 is LNHNV, CDR2 YYDKDF (reference sequence). The V and J ends lost 0 bases and 0 bases, in that order; junction bases with no gene match: 5. As processed by the authors: Amplification of reference gene primers provided the estimated nucleated cell counts. Repertoires were generated with immunoSEQ multiplex PCR, while TCRdb's copy carries only in-frame clones and drops some. From that table come the V and J calls and clone size; the DNA was used to work out D and trimming. The sample records roughly 200,000 clones, 85% being singletons. The TCR sequence derives from a man aged 35-49 years who had recovered from COVID-19. This sequence joins TRBV15 and TRBJ2-7; 10 bases align to TRBD2. The source material was PBMCs or T cells enriched from blood (not recorded which). DNA for the CDR3: TGTGCCACCAGCAGAGATCGGGCTAGCGGGAGCTCCTACGAGCAGTACTTC. Its translation is CATSRDRASGSSYEQYF.